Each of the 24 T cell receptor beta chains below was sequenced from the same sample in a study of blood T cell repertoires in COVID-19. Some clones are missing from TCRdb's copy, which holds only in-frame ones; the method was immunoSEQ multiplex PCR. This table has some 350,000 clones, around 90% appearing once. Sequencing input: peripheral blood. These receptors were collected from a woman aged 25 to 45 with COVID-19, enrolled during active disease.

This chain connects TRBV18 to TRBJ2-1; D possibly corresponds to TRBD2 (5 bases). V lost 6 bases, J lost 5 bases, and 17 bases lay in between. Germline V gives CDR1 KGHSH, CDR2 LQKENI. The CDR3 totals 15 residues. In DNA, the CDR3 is TGTGCCAGCTCGCGCTCCGAAACTAGACACAATGAGCAGTTCTTC. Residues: CASSRSETRHNEQFF.

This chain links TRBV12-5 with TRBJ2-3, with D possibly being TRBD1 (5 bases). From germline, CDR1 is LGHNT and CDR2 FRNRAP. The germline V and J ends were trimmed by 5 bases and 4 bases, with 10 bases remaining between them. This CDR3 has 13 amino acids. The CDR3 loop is CASGPPGSDTQYF. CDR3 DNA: TGTGCTAGTGGTCCACCAGGGTCAGATACGCAGTATTTT.

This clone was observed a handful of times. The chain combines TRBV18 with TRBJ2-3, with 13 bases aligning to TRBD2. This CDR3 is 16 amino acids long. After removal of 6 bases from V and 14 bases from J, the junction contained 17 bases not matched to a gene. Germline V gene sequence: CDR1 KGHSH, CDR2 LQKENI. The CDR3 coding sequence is TGTGCCAGCTCTAATATAGATGGACTAGCGGGGGACCCGGGGTATTTT. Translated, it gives CASSNIDGLAGDPGYF.

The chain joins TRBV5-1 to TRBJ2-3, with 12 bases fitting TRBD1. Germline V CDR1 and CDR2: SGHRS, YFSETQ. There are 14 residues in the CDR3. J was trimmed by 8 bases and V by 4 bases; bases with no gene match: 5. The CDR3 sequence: CASSPGQGAGTQYF. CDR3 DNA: TGCGCCAGCAGCCCGGGACAGGGGGCAGGTACGCAGTATTTT.

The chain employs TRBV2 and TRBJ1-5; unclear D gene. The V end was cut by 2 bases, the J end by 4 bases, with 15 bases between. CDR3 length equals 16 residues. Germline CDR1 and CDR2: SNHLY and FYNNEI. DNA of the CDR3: TGTGCCAGCAGTGAATATGGGGTAGCGCCTAATCAGCCCCAGCATTTT. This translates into CASSEYGVAPNQPQHF.

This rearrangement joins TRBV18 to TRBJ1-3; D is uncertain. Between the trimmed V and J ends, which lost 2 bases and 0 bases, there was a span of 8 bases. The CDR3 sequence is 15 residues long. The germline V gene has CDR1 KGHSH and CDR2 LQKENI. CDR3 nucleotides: TGTGCCAGCTCACCAACCCGGAGCTCTGGAAACACCATATATTTT. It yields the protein CASSPTRSSGNTIYF.

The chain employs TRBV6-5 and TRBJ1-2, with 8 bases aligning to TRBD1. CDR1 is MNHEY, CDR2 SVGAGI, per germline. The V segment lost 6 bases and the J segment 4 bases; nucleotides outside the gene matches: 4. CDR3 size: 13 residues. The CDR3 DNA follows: TGTGCCAGCAGACTCGGACAGGGCTATGGCTACACCTTC. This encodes CASRLGQGYGYTF.

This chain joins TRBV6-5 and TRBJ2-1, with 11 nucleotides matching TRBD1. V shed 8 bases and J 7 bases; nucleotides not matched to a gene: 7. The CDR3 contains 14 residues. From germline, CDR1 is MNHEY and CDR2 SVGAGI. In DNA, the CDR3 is TGTGCCAGCTATATGGGACAGGGGGAGAATGAGCAGTTCTTC. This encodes CASYMGQGENEQFF.

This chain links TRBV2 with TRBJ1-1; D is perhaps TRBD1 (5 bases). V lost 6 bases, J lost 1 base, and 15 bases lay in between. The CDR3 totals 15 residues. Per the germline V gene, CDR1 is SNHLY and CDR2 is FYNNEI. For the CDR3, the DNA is TGTGCCAGCAGAGACGTTTGGGGCACGAACACTGAAGCTTTCTTT. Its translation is CASRDVWGTNTEAFF.

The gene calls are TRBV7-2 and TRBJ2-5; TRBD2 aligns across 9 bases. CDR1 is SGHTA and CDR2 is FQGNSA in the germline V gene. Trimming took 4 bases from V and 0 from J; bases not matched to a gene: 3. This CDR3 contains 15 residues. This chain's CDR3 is CASSSSGAYQETQYF. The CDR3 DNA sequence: TGTGCCAGCAGCTCTAGCGGGGCGTACCAAGAGACCCAGTACTTC.

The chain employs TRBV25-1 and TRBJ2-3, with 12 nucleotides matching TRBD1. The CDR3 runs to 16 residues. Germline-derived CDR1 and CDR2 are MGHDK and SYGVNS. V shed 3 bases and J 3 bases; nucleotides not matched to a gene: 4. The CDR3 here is CASSELGQGATDTQYF. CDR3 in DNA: TGTGCCAGCAGTGAGTTGGGACAGGGGGCGACAGATACGCAGTATTTT. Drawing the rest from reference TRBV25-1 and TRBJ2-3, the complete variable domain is EADIYQTPRYLVIGTGKKITLECSQTMGHDKMYWYQQDPGMELHLIHYSYGVNSTEKGDLSSESTVSRIRTEHFPLTLESARPSHTSQYLCASSELGQGATDTQYFGPGTRLTVL.

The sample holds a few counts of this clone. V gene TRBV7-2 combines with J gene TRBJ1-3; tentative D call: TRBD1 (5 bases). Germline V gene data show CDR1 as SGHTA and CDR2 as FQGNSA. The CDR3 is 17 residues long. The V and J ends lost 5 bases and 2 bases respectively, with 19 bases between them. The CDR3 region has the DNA TGTGCCAGCAGCCTGGCGGGACGCGGATCACCTGGAAACACCATATATTTT. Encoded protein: CASSLAGRGSPGNTIYF.

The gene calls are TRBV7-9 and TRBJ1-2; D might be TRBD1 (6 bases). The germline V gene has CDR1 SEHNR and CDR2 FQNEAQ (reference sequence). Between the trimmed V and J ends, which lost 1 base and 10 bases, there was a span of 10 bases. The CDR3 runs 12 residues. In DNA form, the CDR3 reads TGTGCCAGCAGCTTAGAAGGGACAACCTACACCTTC. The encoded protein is CASSLEGTTYTF.

The CDR3 is CASSYSRDNEQFF. CDR3 sequence (DNA): TGTGCCAGCAGTTACTCTCGGGACAATGAGCAGTTCTTC. The V call is TRBV6-5, the J call TRBJ2-1; D gene ambiguous. Germline CDR1 is MNHEY and CDR2 is SVGAGI. This CDR3 has 13 residues. Deletions cut 0 bases from V and 5 bases from J, with 5 bases between.

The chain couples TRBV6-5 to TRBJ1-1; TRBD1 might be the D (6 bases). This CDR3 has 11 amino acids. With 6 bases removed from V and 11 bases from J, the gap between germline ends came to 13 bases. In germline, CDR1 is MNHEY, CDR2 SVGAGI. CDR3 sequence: CASRYRQDAFF. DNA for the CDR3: TGTGCCAGCAGATATAGACAGGACGCTTTCTTT.

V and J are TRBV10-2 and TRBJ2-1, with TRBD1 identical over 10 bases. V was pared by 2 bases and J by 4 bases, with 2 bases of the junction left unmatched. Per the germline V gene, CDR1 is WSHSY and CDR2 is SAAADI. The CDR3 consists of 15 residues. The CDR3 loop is CASSEGQGVYNEQFF. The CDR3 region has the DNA TGCGCCAGCAGTGAGGGACAGGGGGTATACAATGAGCAGTTCTTC.

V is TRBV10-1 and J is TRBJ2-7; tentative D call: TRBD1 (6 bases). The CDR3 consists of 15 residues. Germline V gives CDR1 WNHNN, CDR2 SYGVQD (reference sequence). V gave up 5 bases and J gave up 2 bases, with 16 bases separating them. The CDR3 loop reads CASSPRDTGTYEQYF. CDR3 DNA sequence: TGCGCCAGCAGTCCCCGGGACACTGGAACCTACGAGCAGTACTTC.

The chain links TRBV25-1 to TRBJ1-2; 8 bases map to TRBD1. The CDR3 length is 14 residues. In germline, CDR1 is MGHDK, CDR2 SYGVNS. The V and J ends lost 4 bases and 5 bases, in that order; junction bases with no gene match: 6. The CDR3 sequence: CASSAGTGFYGYTF. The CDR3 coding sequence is TGTGCCAGCAGTGCCGGGACAGGCTTTTATGGCTACACCTTC.

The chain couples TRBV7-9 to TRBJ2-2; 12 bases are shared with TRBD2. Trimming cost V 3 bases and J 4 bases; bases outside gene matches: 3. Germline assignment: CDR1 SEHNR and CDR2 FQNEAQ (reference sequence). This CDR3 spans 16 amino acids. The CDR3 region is CASSFRTSGITGELFF. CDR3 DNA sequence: TGTGCCAGCAGCTTTAGGACTAGCGGGATCACCGGGGAGCTGTTTTTT.

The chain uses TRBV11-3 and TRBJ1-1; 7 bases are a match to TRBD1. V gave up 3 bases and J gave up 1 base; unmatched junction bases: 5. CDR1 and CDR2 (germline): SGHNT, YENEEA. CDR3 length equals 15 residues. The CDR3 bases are TGTGCCAGCAGCTTGGCCGGGACAGAGAACACTGAAGCTTTCTTT. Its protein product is CASSLAGTENTEAFF.

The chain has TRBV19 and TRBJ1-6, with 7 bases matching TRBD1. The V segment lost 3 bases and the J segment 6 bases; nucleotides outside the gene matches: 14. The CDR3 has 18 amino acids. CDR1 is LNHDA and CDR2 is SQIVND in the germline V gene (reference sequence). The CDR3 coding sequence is TGTGCCAGTAGTATGCAAATAAGCTACAGGGGTGCTAATTCACCCCTCCACTTT. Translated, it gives CASSMQISYRGANSPLHF.

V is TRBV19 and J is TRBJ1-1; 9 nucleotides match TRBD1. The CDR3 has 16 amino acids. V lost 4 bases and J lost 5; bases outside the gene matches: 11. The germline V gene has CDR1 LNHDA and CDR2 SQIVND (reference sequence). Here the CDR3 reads CASSTPFLTGGTEAFF. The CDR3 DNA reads TGTGCCAGTAGTACCCCGTTTTTGACAGGGGGAACTGAAGCTTTCTTT.

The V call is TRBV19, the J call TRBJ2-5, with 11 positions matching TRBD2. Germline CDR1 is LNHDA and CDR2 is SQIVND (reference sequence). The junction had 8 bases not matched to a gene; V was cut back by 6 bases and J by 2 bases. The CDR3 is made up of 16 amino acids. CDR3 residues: CASSRGGTSGQETQYF. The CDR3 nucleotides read TGTGCCAGTAGCAGGGGGGGGACTAGCGGACAAGAGACCCAGTACTTC.

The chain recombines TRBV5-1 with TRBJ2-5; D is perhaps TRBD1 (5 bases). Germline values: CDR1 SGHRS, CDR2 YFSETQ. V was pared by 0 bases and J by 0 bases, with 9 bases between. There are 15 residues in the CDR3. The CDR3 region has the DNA TGCGCCAGCAGCTTGGGTGGGGCCTACCAAGAGACCCAGTACTTC. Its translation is CASSLGGAYQETQYF.